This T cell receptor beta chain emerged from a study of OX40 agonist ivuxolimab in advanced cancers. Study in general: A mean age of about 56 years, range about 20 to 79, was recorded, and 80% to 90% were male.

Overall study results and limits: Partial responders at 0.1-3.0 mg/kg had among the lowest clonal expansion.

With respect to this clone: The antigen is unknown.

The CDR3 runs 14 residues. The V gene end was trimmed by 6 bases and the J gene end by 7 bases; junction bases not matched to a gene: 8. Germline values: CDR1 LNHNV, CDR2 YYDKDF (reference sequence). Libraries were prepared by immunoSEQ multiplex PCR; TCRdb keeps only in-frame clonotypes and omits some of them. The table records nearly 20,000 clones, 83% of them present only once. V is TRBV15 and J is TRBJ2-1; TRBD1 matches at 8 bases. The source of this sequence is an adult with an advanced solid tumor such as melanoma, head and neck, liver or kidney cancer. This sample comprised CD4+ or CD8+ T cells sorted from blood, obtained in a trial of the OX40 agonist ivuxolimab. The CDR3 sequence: CATREMTGDNEQFF. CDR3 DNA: TGTGCCACCAGGGAAATGACAGGGGATAATGAGCAGTTCTTC.